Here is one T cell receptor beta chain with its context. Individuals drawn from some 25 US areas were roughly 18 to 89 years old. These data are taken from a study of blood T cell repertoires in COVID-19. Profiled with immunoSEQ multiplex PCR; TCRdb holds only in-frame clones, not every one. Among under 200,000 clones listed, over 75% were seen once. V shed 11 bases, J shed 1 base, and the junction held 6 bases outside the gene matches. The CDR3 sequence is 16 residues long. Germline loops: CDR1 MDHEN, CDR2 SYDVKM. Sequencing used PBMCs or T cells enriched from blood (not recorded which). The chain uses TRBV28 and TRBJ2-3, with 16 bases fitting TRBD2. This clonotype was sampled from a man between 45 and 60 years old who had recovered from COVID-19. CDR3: CAAGLAGGDGTDTQYF. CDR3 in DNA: TGTGCCGCGGGACTAGCGGGAGGGGATGGCACAGATACGCAGTATTTT.